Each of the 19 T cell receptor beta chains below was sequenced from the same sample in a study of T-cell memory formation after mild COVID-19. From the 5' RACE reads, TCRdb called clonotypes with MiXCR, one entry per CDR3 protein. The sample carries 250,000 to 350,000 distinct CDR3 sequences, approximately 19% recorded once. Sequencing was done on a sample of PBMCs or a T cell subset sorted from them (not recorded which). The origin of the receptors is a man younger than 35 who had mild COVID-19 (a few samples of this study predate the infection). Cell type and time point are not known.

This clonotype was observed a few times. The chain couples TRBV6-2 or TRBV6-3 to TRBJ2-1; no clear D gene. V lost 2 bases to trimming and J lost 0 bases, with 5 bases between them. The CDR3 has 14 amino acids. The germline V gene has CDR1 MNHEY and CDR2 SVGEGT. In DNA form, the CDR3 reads TGTGCCAGCAGTTACGACATCTCCTACAATGAGCAGTTCTTC. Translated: CASSYDISYNEQFF.

CDR3 DNA sequence: TGTGCCAGCAGCCTGATTCGGGGGGGCCGGACTGAAGCTTTCTTT. Protein sequence: CASSLIRGGRTEAFF. This chain connects TRBV14 to TRBJ1-1, with D maybe TRBD1 (6 bases). Germline V lookup: CDR1 SGHDN, CDR2 FVKESK. The CDR3 loop spans 15 amino acids. Trimming shortened V by 4 bases and J by 5 bases, and 17 bases separated the two germline ends.

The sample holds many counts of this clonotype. CDR3 coding DNA: TGCAGTGCTAGAGTCTCGGGAACAGCTCAAGAGACCCAGTACTTC. This codes for CSARVSGTAQETQYF. The gene calls are TRBV20-1 and TRBJ2-5, with D possibly TRBD2 on 5 matching bases. Trimming left V 1 base short and J 2 bases short, with 14 bases between. This CDR3 has 15 residues. CDR1 DFQATT and CDR2 SNEGSKA come from the germline V gene (reference sequence).

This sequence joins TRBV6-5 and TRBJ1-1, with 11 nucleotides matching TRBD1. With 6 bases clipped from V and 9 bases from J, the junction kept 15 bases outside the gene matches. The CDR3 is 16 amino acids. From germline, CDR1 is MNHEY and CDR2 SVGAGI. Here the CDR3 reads CASSPPTGTGGYKAFF. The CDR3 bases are TGTGCCAGCAGCCCTCCGACGGGGACAGGGGGTTATAAAGCTTTCTTT.

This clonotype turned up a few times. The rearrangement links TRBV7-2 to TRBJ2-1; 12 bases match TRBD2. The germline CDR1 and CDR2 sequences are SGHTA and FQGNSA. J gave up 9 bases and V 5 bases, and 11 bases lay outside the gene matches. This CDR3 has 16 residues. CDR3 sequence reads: CASSPRGLAGGVEQFF. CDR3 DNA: TGTGCCAGCAGCCCAAGGGGTCTAGCGGGGGGGGTTGAGCAGTTCTTC.

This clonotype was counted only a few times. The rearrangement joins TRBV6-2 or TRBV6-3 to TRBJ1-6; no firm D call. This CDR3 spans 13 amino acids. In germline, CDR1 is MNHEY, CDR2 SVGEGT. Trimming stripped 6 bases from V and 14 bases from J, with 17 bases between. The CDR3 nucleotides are TGTGCCAGCAGAGGTTGGGTCCGAGGTACCCTCCACTTT. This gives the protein CASRGWVRGTLHF.

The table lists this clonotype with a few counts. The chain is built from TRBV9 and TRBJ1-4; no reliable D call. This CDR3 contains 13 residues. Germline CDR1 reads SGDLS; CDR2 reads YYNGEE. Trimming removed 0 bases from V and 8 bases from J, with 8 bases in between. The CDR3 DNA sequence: TGTGCCAGCAGCGTAGGAGTAGAGGAAAAACTGTTTTTT. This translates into CASSVGVEEKLFF.

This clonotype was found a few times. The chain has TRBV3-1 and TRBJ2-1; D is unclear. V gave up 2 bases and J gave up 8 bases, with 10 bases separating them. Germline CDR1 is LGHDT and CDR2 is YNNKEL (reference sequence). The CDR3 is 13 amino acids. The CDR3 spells CASSQNGWDEQFF. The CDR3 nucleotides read TGTGCCAGCAGCCAAAACGGGTGGGATGAGCAGTTCTTC.

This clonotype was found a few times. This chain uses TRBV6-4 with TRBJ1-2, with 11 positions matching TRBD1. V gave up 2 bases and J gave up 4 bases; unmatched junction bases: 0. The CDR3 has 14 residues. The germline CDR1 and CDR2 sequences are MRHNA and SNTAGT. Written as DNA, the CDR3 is TGTGCCAGCAGTGACGGGACAGGGGGCTATGGCTACACCTTC. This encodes CASSDGTGGYGYTF.

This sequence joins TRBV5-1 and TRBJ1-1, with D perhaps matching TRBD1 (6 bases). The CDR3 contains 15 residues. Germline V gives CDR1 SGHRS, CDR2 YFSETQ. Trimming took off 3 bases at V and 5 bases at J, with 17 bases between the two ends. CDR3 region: CASSSTWGRGTEAFF. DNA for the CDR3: TGCGCCAGCAGCTCGACCTGGGGGCGCGGGACTGAAGCTTTCTTT.

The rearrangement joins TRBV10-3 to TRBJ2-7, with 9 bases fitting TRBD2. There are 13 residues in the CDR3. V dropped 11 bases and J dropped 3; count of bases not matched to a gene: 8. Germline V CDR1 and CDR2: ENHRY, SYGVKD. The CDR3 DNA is TGTGCCGTCAAGGGGCGGGGGGGCTACGAGCAGTACGTC. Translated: CAVKGRGGYEQYV.

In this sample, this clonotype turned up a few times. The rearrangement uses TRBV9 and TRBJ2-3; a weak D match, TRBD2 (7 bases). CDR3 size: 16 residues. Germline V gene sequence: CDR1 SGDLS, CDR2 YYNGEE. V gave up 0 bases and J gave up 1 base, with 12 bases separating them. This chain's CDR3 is CASSVDGGGRTDTQYF. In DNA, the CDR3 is TGTGCCAGCAGCGTAGACGGCGGGGGCCGCACAGATACGCAGTATTTT.

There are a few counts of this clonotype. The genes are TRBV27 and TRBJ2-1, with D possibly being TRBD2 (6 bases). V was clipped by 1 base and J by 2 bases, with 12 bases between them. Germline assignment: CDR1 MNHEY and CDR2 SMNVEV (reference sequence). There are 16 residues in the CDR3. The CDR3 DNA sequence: TGTGCCAGCAGTTTATGGCTAGCGCCCACCTACAATGAGCAGTTCTTC. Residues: CASSLWLAPTYNEQFF.

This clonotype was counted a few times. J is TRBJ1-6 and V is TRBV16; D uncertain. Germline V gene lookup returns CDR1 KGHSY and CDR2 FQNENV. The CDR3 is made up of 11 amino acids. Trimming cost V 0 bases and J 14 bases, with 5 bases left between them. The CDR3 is CASSQSSTLHF. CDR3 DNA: TGTGCCAGCAGCCAATCTAGCACCCTCCACTTT.

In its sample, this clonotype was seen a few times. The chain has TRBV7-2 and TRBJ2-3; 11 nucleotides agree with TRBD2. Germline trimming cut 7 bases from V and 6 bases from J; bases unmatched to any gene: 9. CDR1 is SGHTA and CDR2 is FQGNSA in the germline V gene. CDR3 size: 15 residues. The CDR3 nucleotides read TGTGCCAGCAACCCACTAGCGGGGGCGGGGGATACGCAGTATTTT. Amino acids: CASNPLAGAGDTQYF.

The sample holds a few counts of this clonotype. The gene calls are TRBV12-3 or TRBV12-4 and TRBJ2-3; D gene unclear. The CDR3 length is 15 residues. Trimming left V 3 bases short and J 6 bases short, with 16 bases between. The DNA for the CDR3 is TGTGCCAGCAGTTTTGGGCTACTCCAAGGGGATACGCAGTATTTT. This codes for CASSFGLLQGDTQYF.

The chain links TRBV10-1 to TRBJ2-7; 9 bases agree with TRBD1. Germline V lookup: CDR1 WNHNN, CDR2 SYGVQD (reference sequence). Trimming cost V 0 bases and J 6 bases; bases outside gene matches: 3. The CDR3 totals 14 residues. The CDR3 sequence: CASSESGQGGEQYF. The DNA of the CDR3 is TGCGCCAGCAGTGAGTCGGGACAGGGAGGCGAGCAGTACTTC.

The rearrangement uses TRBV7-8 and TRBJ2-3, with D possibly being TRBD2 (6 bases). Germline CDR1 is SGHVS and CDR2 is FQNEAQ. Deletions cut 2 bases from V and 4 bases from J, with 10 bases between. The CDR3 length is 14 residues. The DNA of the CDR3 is TGTGCCAGCAGCTTATACGGGGGTTCAGATACGCAGTATTTT. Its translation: CASSLYGGSDTQYF.

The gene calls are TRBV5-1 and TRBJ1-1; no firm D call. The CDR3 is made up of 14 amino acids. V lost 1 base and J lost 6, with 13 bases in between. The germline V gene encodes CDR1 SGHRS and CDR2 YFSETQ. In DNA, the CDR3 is TGCGCCAGCAGCTTGCCGGGAAATGATGCTGAAGCTTTCTTT. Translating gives CASSLPGNDAEAFF.